The T cell receptor (beta chain) under discussion was sequenced for a study of blood T cell repertoires in COVID-19. For the study at large: Samples came from the United States, Italy and Spain, spanning acute and convalescent COVID-19. Sources were T cells, B-cell-depleted T cells, or PBMCs; the material itself was cDNA or gDNA.

Authors' analysis steps: By means of reference gene primer amplification, nucleated cell counts were estimated. Measured with immunoSEQ multiplex PCR; TCRdb has only the in-frame clones, and not every one. That table supplies the V and J calls and clone size; D and trimming were determined from the DNA. The sample holds over 450,000 clones, approximately 91% seen once. V gave up 6 bases and J gave up 1 base; unmatched junction bases: 5. Germline-derived CDR1 and CDR2 are SGHRS and YFSETQ. This CDR3 comprises 14 residues. This chain connects TRBV5-1 to TRBJ2-7, with 9 bases matching TRBD2. The clonotype was recovered from a woman aged 50 to 60 with COVID-19, enrolled during active disease. The sample was peripheral blood. The CDR3 spells CASNFLAGSYEQYF. CDR3 sequence (DNA): TGCGCCAGCAACTTCCTAGCGGGGTCCTACGAGCAGTACTTC.